The 12 T cell receptor beta chains below come from one sample, sequenced in a study of CD8+ T cells in alopecia areata. Extraction and reverse transcription of RNA yielded cDNA as the sequencing template. Libraries were prepared by immunoSEQ multiplex PCR; TCRdb keeps only in-frame clonotypes and omits some of them. The sample shows about 42,000 clones, about three fifths of them seen only once. The treatment denotes: oral pan-JAK inhibitor, 5-10 mg twice daily. The material was CD8+ T cells sorted from blood, obtained at week 4, from a patient treated with tofacitinib. The receptors originated from a human donor with alopecia areata.

V is TRBV14 and J is TRBJ2-3; D remains unclear. V gave up 0 bases and J gave up 2 bases, with 12 bases separating them. Germline V gene sequence: CDR1 SGHDN, CDR2 FVKESK. The CDR3 extends over 16 amino acids. The CDR3 loop reads CASSQDLAVPTDTQYF. The CDR3 DNA reads TGTGCCAGCAGCCAAGATTTGGCGGTCCCCACAGATACGCAGTATTTT.

J is TRBJ2-7 and V is TRBV2, with TRBD2 as a possible D gene (6 bases). The length of the CDR3 is 16 residues. The germline V and J ends were trimmed by 4 bases and 0 bases, with 16 bases remaining between them. CDR1 is SNHLY and CDR2 is FYNNEI in the germline V gene. The CDR3 sequence: CASSGNWDSSSYEQYF. CDR3 sequence (DNA): TGTGCCAGCAGTGGTAACTGGGACTCGAGCTCCTACGAGCAGTACTTC.

The CDR3 here is CASRKEVEETQYF. The CDR3 DNA sequence: TGTGCCAGTAGGAAGGAGGTCGAGGAGACCCAGTACTTC. The J gene is TRBJ2-5, the V gene TRBV19; tentative D call: TRBD2 (5 bases). The V and J ends lost 6 bases and 5 bases respectively, with 13 bases between them. The germline V gene encodes CDR1 LNHDA and CDR2 SQIVND (reference sequence). This CDR3 has 13 amino acids.

This clone turned up a few times. The V gene is TRBV27, the J gene TRBJ2-1; no definite D call. The CDR3 sequence is 13 residues long. The V end was cut by 2 bases, the J end by 3 bases, with 5 bases between. CDR1 and CDR2 from the germline V gene are MNHEY and SMNVEV (reference sequence). The CDR3 nucleotides are TGTGCCAGCAGTTTAGGATACTACAATGAGCAGTTCTTC. It is translated as CASSLGYYNEQFF.

This clone was picked up a small number of times. This chain joins TRBV29-1 and TRBJ2-2; D may match TRBD1 or TRBD2 (6 bases each). Germline V gene data show CDR1 as SQVTM and CDR2 as ANQGSEA. CDR3 length equals 13 residues. V was clipped by 6 bases and J by 4 bases, with 12 bases between them. CDR3 loop: CSVLGGGTGELFF. CDR3 DNA sequence: TGCAGCGTGCTAGGGGGAGGCACCGGGGAGCTGTTTTTT.

The genes are TRBV29-1 and TRBJ1-1; a possible D gene is TRBD1 (5 bases). The CDR3 covers 14 residues. The germline V gene encodes CDR1 SQVTM and CDR2 ANQGSEA. V was trimmed by 6 bases and J by 4 bases, leaving 18 bases between them. CDR3 in amino acids: CSVPTGSGPTEAFF. Here the CDR3 DNA reads TGCAGCGTCCCTACAGGATCGGGGCCCACTGAAGCTTTCTTT. Based on the CDR3 plus reference TRBV29-1 and TRBJ1-1, the full variable domain is SAVISQKPSRDICQRGTSLTIQCQVDSQVTMMFWYRQQPGQSLTLIATANQGSEATYESGFVIDKFPISRPNLTFSTLTVSNMSPEDSSIYLCSVPTGSGPTEAFFGQGTRLTVV.

The chain recombines TRBV30 with TRBJ2-7, with D perhaps TRBD1 (5 bases). Trimming cost V 0 bases and J 2 bases, with 8 bases left between them. The CDR3 runs to 13 residues. CDR1 is GTSNPN and CDR2 is SVGIG in the germline V gene (reference sequence). The DNA of the CDR3 is TGTGCCTGGAGTGTAGGGGCGGCCTACGAGCAGTACTTC. Its protein is CAWSVGAAYEQYF.

This sequence joins TRBV27 and TRBJ1-5; the D is unclear. Trimming took 5 bases from V and 5 from J, leaving 10 bases between them. This CDR3 contains 13 residues. Germline V gives CDR1 MNHEY, CDR2 SMNVEV (reference sequence). CDR3 region: CASSREGDQPQHF. The CDR3 bases are TGTGCCAGCAGTCGTGAGGGAGATCAGCCCCAGCATTTT.

The chain recombines TRBV29-1 with TRBJ2-2; possibly TRBD1 or TRBD2 for D (5 bases each). The V end was cut by 1 base, the J end by 7 bases, with 16 bases between. This CDR3 has 15 residues. CDR1 is SQVTM and CDR2 is ANQGSEA in the germline V gene. The CDR3 is CSVEGGPGLGGELFF. CDR3 DNA sequence: TGCAGCGTTGAAGGGGGACCCGGGTTAGGCGGGGAGCTGTTTTTT.

V and J are TRBV7-2 and TRBJ2-3; 7 bases line up with TRBD2. CDR3 length: 16 amino acids. With V trimmed by 5 bases and J by 5 bases, 13 bases remained unmatched. In germline, CDR1 is SGHTA, CDR2 FQGNSA. The CDR3 region is CASSPPASGRGDTQYF. The CDR3 nucleotides are TGTGCCAGCAGCCCCCCGGCTAGCGGACGAGGAGATACGCAGTATTTT.

The rearrangement uses TRBV20-1 and TRBJ1-1; D not resolved. The V end was cut by 5 bases, the J end by 8 bases, with 6 bases between. The CDR3 runs 9 residues. Germline-derived CDR1 and CDR2 are DFQATT and SNEGSKA (reference sequence). Written as DNA, the CDR3 is TGCAGTGCTGGCGAGGAAGCTTTCTTT. It yields the protein CSAGEEAFF.

This clone was counted once. CDR3 sequence (DNA): TGTGCCAGCATCCTAGGGGGCGAACAGTACTTC. It encodes CASILGGEQYF. The V call is TRBV25-1, the J call TRBJ2-4; 7 bases align to TRBD1. The V segment lost 7 bases and the J segment 13 bases; nucleotides outside the gene matches: 7. The CDR3 runs to 11 residues. The V gene's germline CDR1 is MGHDK and CDR2 SYGVNS.